This TCR beta chain emerged from a study of blood T cell repertoires in COVID-19. Overall study context: From the United States, Italy and Spain came samples of acute and convalescent COVID-19. T cells, B-cell-depleted T cells, or PBMCs provided the cDNA or gDNA that served as material.

Authors' methods: It was from reference gene primer amplification that nucleated cell counts were estimated. Data came from immunoSEQ multiplex PCR; TCRdb stores just in-frame clones and leaves some out. V and J calls and clone size are as listed in that table; D and trimming were resolved from the DNA. The sample lists about 380,000 clones, around 87% occurring once. This clone was recorded once. Sequenced: peripheral blood. The origin of this receptor is a man aged 18 to 30 with active or convalescent COVID-19.

The CDR3 DNA sequence: TGTGCCAGCAGCCTGGGACTAGCAGGGGGAACAGATACGCAGTATTTT. Amino acid sequence: CASSLGLAGGTDTQYF. The chain combines TRBV28 with TRBJ2-3; 9 bases align to TRBD2. This CDR3 region has 16 residues. Germline lookup yields CDR1 MDHEN and CDR2 SYDVKM. After removal of 6 bases from V and 3 bases from J, the junction contained 10 bases not matched to a gene.